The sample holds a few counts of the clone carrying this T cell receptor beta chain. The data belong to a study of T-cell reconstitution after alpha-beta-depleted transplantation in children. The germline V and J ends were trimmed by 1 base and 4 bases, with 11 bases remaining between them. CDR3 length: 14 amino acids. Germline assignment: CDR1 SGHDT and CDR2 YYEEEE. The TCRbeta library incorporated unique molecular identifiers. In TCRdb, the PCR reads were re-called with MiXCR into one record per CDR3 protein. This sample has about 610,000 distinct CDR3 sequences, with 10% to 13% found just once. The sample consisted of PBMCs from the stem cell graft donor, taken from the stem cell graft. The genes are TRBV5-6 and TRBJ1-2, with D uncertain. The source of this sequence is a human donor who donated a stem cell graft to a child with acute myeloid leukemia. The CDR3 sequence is CASSLSQALYGYTF. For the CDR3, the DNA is TGTGCCAGCAGCTTGTCGCAGGCCCTCTATGGCTACACCTTC.